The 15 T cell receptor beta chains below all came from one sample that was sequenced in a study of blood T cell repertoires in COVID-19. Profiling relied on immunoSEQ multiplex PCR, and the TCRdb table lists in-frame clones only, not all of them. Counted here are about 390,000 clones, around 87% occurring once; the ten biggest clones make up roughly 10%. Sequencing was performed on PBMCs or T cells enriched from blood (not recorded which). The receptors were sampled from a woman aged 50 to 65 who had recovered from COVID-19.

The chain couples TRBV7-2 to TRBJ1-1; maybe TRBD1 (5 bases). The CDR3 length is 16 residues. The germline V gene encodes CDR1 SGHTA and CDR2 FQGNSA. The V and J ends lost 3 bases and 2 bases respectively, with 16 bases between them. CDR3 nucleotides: TGTGCCAGCAGCTTTCCGACCGGGGGTTCCAACACTGAAGCTTTCTTT. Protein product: CASSFPTGGSNTEAFF. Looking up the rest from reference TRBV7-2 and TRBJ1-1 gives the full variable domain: GAGVSQSPSNKVTEKGKDVELRCDPISGHTALYWYRQSLGQGLEFLIYFQGNSAPDKSGLPSDRFSAERTGGSVSTLTIQRTQQEDSAVYLCASSFPTGGSNTEAFFGQGTRLTVV.

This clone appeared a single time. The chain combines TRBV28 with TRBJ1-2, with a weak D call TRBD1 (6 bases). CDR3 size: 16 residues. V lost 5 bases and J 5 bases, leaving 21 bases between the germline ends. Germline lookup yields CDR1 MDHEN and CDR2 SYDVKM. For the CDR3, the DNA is TGTGCCAGCAGTCGAAGGGACAACACGGGGCGGTATGGCTACACCTTC. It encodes CASSRRDNTGRYGYTF.

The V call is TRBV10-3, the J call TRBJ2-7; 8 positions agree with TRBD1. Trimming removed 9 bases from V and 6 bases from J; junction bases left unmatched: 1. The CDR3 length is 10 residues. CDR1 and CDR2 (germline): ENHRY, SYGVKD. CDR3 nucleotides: TGTGCCATGGGACAGGTCGAGCAGTACTTC. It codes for CAMGQVEQYF.

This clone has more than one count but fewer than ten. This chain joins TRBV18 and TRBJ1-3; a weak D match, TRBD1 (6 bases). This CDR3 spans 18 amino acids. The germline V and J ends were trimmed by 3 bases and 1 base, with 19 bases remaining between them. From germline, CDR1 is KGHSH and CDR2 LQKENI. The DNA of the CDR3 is TGTGCCAGCTCACCTCGGGCGTCTACAGGGCCGTCTGGAAACACCATATATTTT. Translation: CASSPRASTGPSGNTIYF.

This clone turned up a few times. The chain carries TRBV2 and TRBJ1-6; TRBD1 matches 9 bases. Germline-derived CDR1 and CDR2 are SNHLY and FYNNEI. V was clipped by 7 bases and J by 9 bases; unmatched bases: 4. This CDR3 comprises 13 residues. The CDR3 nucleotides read TGTGCCAGCAACCAGGACAGGGGTTCACCCCTCCACTTT. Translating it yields CASNQDRGSPLHF.

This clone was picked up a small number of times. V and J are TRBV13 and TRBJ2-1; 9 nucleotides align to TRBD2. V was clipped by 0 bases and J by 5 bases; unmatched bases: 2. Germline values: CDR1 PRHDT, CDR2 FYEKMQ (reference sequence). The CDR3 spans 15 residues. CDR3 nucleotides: TGTGCCAGCAGCTTAGGGACTAGCGGAAACAATGAGCAGTTCTTC. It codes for CASSLGTSGNNEQFF.

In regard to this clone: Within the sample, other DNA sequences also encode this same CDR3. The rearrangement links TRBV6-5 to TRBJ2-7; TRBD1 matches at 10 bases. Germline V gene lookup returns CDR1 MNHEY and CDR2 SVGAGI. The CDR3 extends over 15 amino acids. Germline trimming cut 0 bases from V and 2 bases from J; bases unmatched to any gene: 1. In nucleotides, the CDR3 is TGTGCCAGCAGTTACTCGGGACAGGGGACCTACGAGCAGTACTTC. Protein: CASSYSGQGTYEQYF.

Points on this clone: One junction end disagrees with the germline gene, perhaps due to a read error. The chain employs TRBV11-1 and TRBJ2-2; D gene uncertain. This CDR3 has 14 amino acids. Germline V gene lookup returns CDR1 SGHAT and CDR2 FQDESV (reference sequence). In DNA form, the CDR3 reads TGTGCCAGCAGTTTAGCCAGAAACACCGGGGAGCTGTTTTTT. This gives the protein CASSLARNTGELFF.

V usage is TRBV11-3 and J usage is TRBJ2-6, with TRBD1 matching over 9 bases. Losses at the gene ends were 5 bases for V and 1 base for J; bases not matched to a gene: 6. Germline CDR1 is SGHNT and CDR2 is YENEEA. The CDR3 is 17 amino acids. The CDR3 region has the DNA TGTGCCAGCAGCCCGGGACAGGGTAATTCTGGGGCCAACGTCCTGACTTTC. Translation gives CASSPGQGNSGANVLTF.

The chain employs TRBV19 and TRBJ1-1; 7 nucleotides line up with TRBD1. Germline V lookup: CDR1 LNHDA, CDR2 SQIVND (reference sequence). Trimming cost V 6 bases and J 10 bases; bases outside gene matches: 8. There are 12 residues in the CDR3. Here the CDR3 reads CASRTTGLIAFF. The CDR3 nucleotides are TGTGCCAGTAGGACGACAGGGCTAATAGCTTTCTTT.

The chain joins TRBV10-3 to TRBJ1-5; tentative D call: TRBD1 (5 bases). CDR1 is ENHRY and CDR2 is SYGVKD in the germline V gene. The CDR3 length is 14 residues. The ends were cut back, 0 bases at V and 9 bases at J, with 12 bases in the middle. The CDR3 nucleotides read TGTGCCATCAGTGAGTCGGGCGGGGGAGGGCCCCAGCATTTT. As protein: CAISESGGGGPQHF.

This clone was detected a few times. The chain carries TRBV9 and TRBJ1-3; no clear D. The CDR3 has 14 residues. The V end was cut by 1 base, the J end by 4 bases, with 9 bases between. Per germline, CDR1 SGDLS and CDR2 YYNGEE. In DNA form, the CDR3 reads TGTGCCAGCAGCGTAAACGTGAGGGGAAACACCATATATTTT. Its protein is CASSVNVRGNTIYF.

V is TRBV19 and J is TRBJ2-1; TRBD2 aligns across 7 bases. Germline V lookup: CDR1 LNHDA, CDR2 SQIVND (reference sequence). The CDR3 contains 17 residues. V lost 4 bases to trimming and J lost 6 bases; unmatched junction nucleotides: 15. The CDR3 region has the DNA TGTGCCAGTAGTACCCTTAACTCGGGACTACTCCCCAATGAGCAGTTCTTC. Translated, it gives CASSTLNSGLLPNEQFF.

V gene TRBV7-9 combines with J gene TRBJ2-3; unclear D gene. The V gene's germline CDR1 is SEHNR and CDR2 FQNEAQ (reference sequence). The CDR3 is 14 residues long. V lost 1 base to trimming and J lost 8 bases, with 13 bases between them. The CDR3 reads CASSLGGSQATQYF. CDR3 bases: TGTGCCAGCAGCTTAGGAGGATCCCAAGCTACGCAGTATTTT.

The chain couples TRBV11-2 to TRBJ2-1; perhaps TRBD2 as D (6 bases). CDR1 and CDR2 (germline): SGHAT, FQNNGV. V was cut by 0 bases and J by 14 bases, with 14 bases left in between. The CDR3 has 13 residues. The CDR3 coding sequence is TGTGCCAGCAGCTTAGAGGGACTCAAAAGCAAGTTCTTC. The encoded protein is CASSLEGLKSKFF.